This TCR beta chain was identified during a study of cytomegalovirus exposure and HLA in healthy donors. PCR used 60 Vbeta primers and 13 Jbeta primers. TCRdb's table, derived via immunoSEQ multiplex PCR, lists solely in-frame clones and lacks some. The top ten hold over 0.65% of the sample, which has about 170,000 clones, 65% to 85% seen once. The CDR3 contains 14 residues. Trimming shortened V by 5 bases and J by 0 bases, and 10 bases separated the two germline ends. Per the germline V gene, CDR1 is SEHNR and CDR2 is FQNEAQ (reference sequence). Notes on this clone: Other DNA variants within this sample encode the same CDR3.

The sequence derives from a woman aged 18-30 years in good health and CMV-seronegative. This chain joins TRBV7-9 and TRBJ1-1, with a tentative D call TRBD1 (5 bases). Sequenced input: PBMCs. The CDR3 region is CASSLTRVNTEAFF. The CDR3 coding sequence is TGTGCCAGCAGCCTGACCAGGGTGAACACTGAAGCTTTCTTT.